This entry concerns a single T cell receptor (beta chain). Its antigen remains unidentified. TCRB transcripts that were expressed got sequenced, as all of the isolated RNA had been reverse transcribed. TCRdb's copy holds only in-frame clones and misses some; the assay was immunoSEQ multiplex PCR. The sample carries approximately 270,000 clones, roughly 13% recorded once. Researchers reported sorting CD4+ naive, central memory, regulatory and stem cell-like memory cells via CD45RO/CCR7/CD25/CD127/CD95/CD27. The data derive from a study of beta chain features in type 1 diabetes. Overall study: Patients did not differ from healthy donors in age, gender or cell yield. Study outcomes and limitations: Moderate but significant shortening of TCRB CDR3s was recorded in all four CD4+ subsets from Type 1 diabetes patients. VDJ junctions sequenced from type 1 diabetes patients showed fewer insertions and more deletions.

J was trimmed by 3 bases and V by 6 bases; bases with no gene match: 8. Per germline, CDR1 MDHEN and CDR2 SYDVKM. The CDR3 length is 14 residues. The clonotype was recovered from a young man with type 1 diabetes. The chain couples TRBV28 to TRBJ2-7; 7 nucleotides agree with TRBD2. The sample taken for sequencing was naive CD4+ T cells from blood. The CDR3 sequence: CASSQAGPYYEQYF. The CDR3, as DNA: TGTGCCAGCAGCCAAGCGGGGCCATACTACGAGCAGTACTTC.